Described below is a single TCR beta chain sequence and its context. The protocol was immunoSEQ multiplex PCR, while the TCRdb copy is restricted to in-frame clones and leaves out a portion. The sample has 130,000 or so clones; around 89% are singletons. The data were obtained in a study of blood T cell repertoires in COVID-19. The trim removed 4 bases at V and 6 bases at J, leaving 4 bases unmatched. CDR1 is SGHDN and CDR2 is FVKESK in the germline V gene. The CDR3 loop spans 13 amino acids. The sequence came from a man aged 50 to 60 with active or convalescent COVID-19. The sequenced sample was peripheral blood. The chain has TRBV14 and TRBJ2-7; 9 nucleotides line up with TRBD2. The DNA for the CDR3 is TGTGCCAGCAGCCCGGGACTAGCCTTCGAGCAGTACTTC. Translated, it gives CASSPGLAFEQYF.